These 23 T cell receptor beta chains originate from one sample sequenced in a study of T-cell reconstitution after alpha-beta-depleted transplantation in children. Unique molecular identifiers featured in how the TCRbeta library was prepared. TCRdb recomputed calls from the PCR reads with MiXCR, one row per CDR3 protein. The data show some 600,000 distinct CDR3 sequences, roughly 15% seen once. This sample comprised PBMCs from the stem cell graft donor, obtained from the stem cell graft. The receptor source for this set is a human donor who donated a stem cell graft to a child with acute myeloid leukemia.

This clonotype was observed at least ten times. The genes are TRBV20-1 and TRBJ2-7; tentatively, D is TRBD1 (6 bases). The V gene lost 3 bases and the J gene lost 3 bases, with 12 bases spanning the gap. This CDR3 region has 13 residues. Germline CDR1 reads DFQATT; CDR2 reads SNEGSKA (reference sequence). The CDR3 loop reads CSARAPRGYEQYV. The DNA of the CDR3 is TGCAGTGCTAGGGCCCCCAGGGGCTACGAGCAGTACGTC.

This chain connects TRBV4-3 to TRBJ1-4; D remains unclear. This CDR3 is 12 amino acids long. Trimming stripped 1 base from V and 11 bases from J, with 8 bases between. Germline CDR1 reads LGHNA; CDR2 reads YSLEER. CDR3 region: CASSQGTGKLFF. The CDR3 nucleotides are TGCGCCAGCAGCCAAGGAACGGGTAAACTGTTTTTT.

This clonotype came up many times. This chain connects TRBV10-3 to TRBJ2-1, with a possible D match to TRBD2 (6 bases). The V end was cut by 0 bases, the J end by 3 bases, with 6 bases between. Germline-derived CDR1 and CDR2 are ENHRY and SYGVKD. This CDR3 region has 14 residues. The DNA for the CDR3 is TGTGCCATCAGTGAGTCGGGGGGCTACAATGAGCAGTTCTTC. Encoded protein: CAISESGGYNEQFF.

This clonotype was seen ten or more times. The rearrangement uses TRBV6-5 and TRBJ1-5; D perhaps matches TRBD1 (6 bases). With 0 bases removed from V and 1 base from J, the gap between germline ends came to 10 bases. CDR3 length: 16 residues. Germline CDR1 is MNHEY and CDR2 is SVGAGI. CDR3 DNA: TGTGCCAGCAGTTACTCATACAGGGTGAGCAATCAGCCCCAGCATTTT. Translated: CASSYSYRVSNQPQHF.

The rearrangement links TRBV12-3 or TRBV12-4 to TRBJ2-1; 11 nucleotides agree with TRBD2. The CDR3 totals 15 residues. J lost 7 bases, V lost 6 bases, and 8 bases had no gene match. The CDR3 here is CASSPQTSGVNEQFF. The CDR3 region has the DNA TGTGCCAGCAGCCCCCAGACTAGCGGGGTAAATGAGCAGTTCTTC.

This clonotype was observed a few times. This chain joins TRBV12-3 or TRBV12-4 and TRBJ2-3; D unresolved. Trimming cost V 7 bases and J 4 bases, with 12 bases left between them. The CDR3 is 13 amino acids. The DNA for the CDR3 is TGTGCCAGCACCGCCACGGATGCAGATACGCAGTATTTT. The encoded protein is CASTATDADTQYF.

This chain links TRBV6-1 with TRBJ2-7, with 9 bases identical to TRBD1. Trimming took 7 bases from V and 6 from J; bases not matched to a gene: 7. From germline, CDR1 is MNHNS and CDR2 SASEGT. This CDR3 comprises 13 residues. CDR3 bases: TGTGCCAGCATAGGGGGGACAGGGTTCGAGCAGTACTTC. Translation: CASIGGTGFEQYF.

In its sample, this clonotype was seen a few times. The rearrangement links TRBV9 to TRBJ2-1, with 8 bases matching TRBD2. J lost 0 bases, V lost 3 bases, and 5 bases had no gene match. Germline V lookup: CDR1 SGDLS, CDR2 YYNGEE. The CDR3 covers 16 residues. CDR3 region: CASSGRSGGSYNEQFF. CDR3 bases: TGTGCCAGCAGCGGACGAAGCGGGGGCTCCTACAATGAGCAGTTCTTC.

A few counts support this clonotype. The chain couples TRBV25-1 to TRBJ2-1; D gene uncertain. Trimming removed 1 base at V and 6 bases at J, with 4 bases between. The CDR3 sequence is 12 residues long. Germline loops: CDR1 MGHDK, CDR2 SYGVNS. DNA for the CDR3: TGTGCCAGCAGTGAATCCCTCAATGAGCAGTTCTTC. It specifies CASSESLNEQFF.

The CDR3, as DNA: TGCGCCAGCAGCCAAGATCCCGGGTTTAGCAATCAGCCCCAGCATTTT. This gives the protein CASSQDPGFSNQPQHF. This chain joins TRBV4-1 and TRBJ1-5; no definite D call. Trimming pared 0 bases from V and 0 bases from J, leaving 9 bases between. Per germline, CDR1 MGHRA and CDR2 YSYEKL. The CDR3 extends over 16 amino acids.

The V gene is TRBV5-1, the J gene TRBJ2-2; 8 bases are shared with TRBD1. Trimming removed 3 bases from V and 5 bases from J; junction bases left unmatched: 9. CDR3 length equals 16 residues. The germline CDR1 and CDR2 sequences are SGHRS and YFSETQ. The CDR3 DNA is TGCGCCAGCAGCTGGCCCAGGACAGGGAGTACCGGGGAGCTGTTTTTT. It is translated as CASSWPRTGSTGELFF. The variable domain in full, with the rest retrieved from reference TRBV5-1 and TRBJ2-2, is KAGVTQTPRYLIKTRGQQVTLSCSPISGHRSVSWYQQTPGQGLQFLFEYFSETQRNKGNFPGRFSGRQFSNSRSEMNVSTLELGDSALYLCASSWPRTGSTGELFFGEGSRLTVL.

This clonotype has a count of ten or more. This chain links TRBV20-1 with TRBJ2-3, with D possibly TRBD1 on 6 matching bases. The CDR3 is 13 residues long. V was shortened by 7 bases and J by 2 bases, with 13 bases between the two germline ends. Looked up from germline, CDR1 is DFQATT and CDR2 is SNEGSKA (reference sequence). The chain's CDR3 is CSGETGTTDTQYF. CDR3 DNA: TGCAGTGGAGAGACAGGCACCACAGATACGCAGTATTTT.

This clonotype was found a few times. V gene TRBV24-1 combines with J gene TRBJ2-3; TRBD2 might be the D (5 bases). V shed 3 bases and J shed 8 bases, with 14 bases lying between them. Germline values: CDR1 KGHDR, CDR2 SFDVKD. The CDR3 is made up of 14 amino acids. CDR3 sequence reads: CATSDPPDGITQYF. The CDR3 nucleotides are TGTGCCACCAGTGATCCCCCGGACGGGATTACGCAGTATTTT.

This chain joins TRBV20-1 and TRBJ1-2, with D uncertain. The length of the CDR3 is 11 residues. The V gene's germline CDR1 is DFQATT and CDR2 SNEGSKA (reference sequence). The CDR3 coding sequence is TGCAGCGCCGATCTACACTATGGCTACACCTTC. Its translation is CSADLHYGYTF.

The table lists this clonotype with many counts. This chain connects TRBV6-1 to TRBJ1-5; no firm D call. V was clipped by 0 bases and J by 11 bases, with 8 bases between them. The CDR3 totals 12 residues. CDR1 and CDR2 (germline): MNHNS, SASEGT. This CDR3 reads CASSEAAWAQHF. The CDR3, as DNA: TGTGCCAGCAGTGAAGCAGCATGGGCCCAGCATTTT.

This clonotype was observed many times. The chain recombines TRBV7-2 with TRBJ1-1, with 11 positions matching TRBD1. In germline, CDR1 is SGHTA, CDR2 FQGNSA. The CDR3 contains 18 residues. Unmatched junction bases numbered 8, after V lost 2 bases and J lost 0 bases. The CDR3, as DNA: TGTGCCAGCAGCTTAACGAGGGACAGGGGGTCGATGAACACTGAAGCTTTCTTT. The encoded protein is CASSLTRDRGSMNTEAFF.

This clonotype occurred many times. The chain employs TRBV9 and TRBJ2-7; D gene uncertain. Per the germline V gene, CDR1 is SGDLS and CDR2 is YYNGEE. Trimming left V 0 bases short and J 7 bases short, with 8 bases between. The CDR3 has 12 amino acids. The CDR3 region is CASSVDTDEQYF. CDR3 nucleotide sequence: TGTGCCAGCAGCGTAGATACCGATGAGCAGTACTTC.

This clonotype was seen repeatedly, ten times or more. The CDR3 spells CSVGDRPFSTDTQYF. In DNA form, the CDR3 reads TGCAGCGTGGGGGACCGACCTTTTAGCACAGATACGCAGTATTTT. The rearrangement uses TRBV29-1 and TRBJ2-3; D possibly uses TRBD1 or TRBD2 (5 bases each). The CDR3 covers 15 residues. With 6 bases removed from V and 0 bases from J, the gap between germline ends came to 16 bases. Germline V lookup: CDR1 SQVTM, CDR2 ANQGSEA.

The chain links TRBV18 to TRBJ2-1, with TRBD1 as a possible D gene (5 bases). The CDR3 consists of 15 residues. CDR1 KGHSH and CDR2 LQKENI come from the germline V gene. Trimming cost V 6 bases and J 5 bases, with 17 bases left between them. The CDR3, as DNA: TGTGCCAGCTCCCGGGCCGGACATTTTGACAATGAGCAGTTCTTC. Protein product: CASSRAGHFDNEQFF.

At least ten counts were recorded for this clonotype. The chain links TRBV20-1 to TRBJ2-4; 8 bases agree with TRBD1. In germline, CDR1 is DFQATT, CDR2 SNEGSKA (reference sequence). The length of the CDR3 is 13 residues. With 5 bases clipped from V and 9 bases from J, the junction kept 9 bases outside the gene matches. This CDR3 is CSAPGQGEGIQYF. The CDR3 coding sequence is TGCAGTGCTCCCGGACAGGGAGAGGGCATTCAGTACTTC.

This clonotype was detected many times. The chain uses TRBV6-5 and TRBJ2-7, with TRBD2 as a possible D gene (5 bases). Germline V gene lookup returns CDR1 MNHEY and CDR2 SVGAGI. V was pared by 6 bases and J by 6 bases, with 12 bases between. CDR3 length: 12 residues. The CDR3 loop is CASRTSGFEQYF. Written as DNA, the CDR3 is TGTGCCAGCAGGACCTCGGGGTTCGAGCAGTACTTC.

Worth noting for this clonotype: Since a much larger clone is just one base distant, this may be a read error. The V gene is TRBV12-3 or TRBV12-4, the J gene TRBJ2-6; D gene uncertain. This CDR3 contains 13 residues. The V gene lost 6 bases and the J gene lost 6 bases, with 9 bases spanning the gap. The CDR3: CASSPPVANVLTF. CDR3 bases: TGTGCCAGCAGCCCCCCTGTGGCCAACGTCCTGACTTTC.

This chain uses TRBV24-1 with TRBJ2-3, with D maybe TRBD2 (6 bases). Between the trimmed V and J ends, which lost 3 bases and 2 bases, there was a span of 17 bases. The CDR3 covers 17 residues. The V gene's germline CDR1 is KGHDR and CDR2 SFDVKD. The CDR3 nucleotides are TGTGCCACCAGTGATCCGTACGGGCGGGGCATCACAGATACGCAGTATTTT. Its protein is CATSDPYGRGITDTQYF.